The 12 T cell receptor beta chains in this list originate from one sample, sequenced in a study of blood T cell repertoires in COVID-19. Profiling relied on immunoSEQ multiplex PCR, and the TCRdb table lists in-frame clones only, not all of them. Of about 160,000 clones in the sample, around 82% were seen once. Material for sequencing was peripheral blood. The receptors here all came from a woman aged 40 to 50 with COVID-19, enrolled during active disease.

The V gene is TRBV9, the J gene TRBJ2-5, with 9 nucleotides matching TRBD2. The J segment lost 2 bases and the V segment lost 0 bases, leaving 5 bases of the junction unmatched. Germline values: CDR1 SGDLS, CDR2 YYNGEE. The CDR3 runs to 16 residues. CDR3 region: CASSVGLAGFQETQYF. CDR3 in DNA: TGTGCCAGCAGCGTAGGTCTAGCGGGGTTTCAAGAGACCCAGTACTTC.

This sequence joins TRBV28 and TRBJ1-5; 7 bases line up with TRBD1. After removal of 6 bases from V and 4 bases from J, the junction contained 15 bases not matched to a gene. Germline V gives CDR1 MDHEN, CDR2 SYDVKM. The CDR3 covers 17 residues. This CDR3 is CASRDIRAGGINQPQHF. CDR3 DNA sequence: TGTGCCAGCAGGGACATAAGGGCAGGGGGGATTAATCAGCCCCAGCATTTT.

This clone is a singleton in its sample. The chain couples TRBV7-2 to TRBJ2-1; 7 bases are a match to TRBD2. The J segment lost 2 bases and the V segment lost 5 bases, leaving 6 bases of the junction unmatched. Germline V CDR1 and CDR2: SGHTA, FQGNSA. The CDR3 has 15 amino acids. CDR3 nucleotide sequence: TGTGCCAGCAGCCCCCGGGACTACACCTACAATGAGCAGTTCTTC. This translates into CASSPRDYTYNEQFF.

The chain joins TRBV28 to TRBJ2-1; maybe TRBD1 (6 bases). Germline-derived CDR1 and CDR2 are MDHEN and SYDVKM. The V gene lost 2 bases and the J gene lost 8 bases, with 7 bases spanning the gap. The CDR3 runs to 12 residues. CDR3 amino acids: CASSLTGYEQFF. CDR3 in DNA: TGTGCCAGCAGTTTAACAGGGTATGAGCAGTTCTTC.

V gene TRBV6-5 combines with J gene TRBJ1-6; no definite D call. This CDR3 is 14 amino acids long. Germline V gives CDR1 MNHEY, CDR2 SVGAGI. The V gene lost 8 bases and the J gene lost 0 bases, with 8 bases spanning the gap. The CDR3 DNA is TGTGCCAGCGGAAGGAGCTCCTATAATTCACCCCTCCACTTT. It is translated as CASGRSSYNSPLHF.

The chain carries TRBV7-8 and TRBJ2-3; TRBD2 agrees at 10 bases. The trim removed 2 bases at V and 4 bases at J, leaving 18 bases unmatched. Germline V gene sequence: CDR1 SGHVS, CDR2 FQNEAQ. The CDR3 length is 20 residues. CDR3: CASSLFTPKGGLAGADTQYF. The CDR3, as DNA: TGTGCCAGCAGCTTATTCACCCCCAAAGGGGGGCTAGCGGGAGCAGATACGCAGTATTTT.

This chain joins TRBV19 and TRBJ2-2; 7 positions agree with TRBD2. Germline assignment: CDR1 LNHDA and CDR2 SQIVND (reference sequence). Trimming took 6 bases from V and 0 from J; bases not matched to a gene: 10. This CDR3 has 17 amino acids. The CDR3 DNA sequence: TGTGCCAGTAGAACCTCCGGGACTATGTCGAACACCGGGGAGCTGTTTTTT. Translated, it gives CASRTSGTMSNTGELFF. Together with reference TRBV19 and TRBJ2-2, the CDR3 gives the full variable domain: DGGITQSPKYLFRKEGQNVTLSCEQNLNHDAMYWYRQDPGQGLRLIYYSQIVNDFQKGDIAEGYSVSREKKESFPLTVTSAQKNPTAFYLCASRTSGTMSNTGELFFGEGSRLTVL.

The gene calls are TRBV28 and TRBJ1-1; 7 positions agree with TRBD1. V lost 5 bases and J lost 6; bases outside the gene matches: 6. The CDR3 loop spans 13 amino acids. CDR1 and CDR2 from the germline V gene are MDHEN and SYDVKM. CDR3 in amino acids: CASSVHRGAEAFF. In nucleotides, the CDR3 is TGTGCCAGCAGTGTTCACAGGGGTGCTGAAGCTTTCTTT.

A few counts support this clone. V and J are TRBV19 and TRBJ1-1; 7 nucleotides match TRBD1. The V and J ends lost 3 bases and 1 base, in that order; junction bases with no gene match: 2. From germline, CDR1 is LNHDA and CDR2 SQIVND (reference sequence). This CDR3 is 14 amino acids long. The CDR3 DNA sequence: TGTGCCAGTAGTATCCAGGGGGGGAACACTGAAGCTTTCTTT. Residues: CASSIQGGNTEAFF. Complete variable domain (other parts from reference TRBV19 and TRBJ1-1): DGGITQSPKYLFRKEGQNVTLSCEQNLNHDAMYWYRQDPGQGLRLIYYSQIVNDFQKGDIAEGYSVSREKKESFPLTVTSAQKNPTAFYLCASSIQGGNTEAFFGQGTRLTVV.

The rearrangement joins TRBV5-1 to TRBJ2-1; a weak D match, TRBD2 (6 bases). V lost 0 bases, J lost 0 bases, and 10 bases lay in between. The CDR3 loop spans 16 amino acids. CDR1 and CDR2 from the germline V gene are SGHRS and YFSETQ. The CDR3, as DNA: TGCGCCAGCAGCTTGGTTAGCGGTTACTCCTACAATGAGCAGTTCTTC. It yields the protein CASSLVSGYSYNEQFF.

The CDR3 DNA follows: TGTGCCAGCAGCTTAGGCAGCCCCGGGAGCGGGATCTCCTACAATGAGCAGTTCTTC. Protein sequence: CASSLGSPGSGISYNEQFF. The chain couples TRBV13 to TRBJ2-1, with TRBD2 identical over 7 bases. The junction had 11 bases not matched to a gene; V was cut back by 0 bases and J by 0 bases. The CDR3 consists of 19 residues. Germline V gene sequence: CDR1 PRHDT, CDR2 FYEKMQ (reference sequence).

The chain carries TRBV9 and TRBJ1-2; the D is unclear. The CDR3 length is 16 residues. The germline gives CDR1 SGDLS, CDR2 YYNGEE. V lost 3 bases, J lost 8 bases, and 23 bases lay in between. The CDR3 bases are TGTGCCAGCAGCGAAAGGCCCGCTAGCTCAATCGGGGGCTACACCTTC. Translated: CASSERPASSIGGYTF. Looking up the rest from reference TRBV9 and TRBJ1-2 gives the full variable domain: DSGVTQTPKHLITATGQRVTLRCSPRSGDLSVYWYQQSLDQGLQFLIQYYNGEERAKGNILERFSAQQFPDLHSELNLSSLELGDSALYFCASSERPASSIGGYTFGSGTRLTVV.